The clone carrying this T cell receptor beta chain appeared many times. Next came a second PCR, run for about 7 to 11 cycles, which used a sample-barcoded 5' primer along with a J-beta primer mix. Via MiXCR, TCRdb re-called the 5' RACE reads, giving one row per CDR3 protein. The profile shows 1.5 million to 2 million distinct CDR3 sequences, 28% of them singletons. The data belong to a study of blood T cells in healthy people across ages. V lost 0 bases, J lost 3 bases, and 9 bases lay in between. CDR3 length: 14 amino acids. The germline V gene encodes CDR1 SGHRS and CDR2 YFSETQ. The sequenced sample consisted of blood. This chain links TRBV5-1 with TRBJ2-5, with D tentatively TRBD1 (6 bases). This sequence was found in a woman in her twenties or thirties in good health. CDR3 sequence: CASSLGGTKETQYF. In nucleotides, the CDR3 is TGCGCCAGCAGCTTGGGTGGGACAAAAGAGACCCAGTACTTC.